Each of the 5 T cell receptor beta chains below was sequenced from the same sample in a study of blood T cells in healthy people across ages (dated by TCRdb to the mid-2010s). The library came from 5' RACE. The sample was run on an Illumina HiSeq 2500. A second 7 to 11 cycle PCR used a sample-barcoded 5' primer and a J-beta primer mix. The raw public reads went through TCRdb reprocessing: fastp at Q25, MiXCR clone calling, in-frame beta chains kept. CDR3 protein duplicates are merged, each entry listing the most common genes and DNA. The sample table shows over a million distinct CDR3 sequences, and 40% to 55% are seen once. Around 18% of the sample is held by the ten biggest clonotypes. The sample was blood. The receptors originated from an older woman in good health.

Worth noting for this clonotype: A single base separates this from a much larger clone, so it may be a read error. The DNA for the CDR3 is TGTGCCATCAGTGAGTCAGATACGCAGTATTTT. Translating gives CAISESDTQYF. The V gene is TRBV10-3, the J gene TRBJ2-3; no clear D. This CDR3 is 11 amino acids long. Germline V gene sequence: CDR1 ENHRY, CDR2 SYGVKD. V was pared by 0 bases and J by 5 bases, with 0 bases between.

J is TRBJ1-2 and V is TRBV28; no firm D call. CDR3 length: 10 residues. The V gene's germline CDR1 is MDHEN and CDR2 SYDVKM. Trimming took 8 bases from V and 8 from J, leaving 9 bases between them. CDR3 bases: TGTGCCAGCCATTTCGTCGGCTACACCTTC. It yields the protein CASHFVGYTF.

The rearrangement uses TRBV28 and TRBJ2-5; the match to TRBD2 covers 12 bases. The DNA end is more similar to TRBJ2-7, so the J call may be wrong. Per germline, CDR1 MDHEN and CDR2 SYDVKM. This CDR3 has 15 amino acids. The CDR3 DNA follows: TGTGCCAGCAAATCTAGCGGGAGGGCCGACCACGAGCAGTACTTC. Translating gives CASKSSGRADHEQYF.

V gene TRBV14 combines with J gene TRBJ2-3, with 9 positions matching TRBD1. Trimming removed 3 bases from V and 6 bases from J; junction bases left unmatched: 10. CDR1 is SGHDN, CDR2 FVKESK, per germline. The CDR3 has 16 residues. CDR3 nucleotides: TGTGCCAGCAGCCAGGATGACAGGGGGTTTGTGGATACGCAGTATTTT. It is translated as CASSQDDRGFVDTQYF.

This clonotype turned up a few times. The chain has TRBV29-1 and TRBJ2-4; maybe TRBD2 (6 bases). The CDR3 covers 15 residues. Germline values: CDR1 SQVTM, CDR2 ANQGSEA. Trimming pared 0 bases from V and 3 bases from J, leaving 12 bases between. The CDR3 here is CSVEEDGGVKNIQYF. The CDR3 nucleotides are TGCAGCGTTGAAGAAGACGGGGGTGTCAAAAACATTCAGTACTTC.